Listed below are T cell receptor beta chains from one sample, sequenced in a study of somatic mutations in cytotoxic T cells in rheumatoid arthritis. The assay was immunoSEQ multiplex PCR, and TCRdb's table has in-frame clones only and misses some. This sample has under 15,000 clones, with about 80% found just once. Input material: CD8+ T cells sorted from blood. The receptors shown here come from a man aged 50 to 60 in good health. Both conserved end residues are part of each CDR3. D genes are given only for firm matches. A clone size is listed for some rows: how often the clone was seen (once, few, many), or a class if it is expanded.

D gene: .; J gene: TRBJ1-4; clone size: .; V gene: TRBV28; CDR3 protein: CASSQGWDEKLFF; CDR3 DNA: TGTGCCAGCAGTCAAGGATGGGATGAAAAACTGTTTTTT
D gene: .; J gene: TRBJ2-1; clone size: .; V gene: TRBV19; CDR3 protein: CASSITGTYNEQFF; CDR3 DNA: TGTGCCAGTAGTATCACCGGAACCTACAATGAGCAGTTCTTC
D gene: .; J gene: TRBJ1-3; clone size: .; V gene: TRBV4-3; CDR3 protein: CASSPSMENTIYF; CDR3 DNA: TGCGCCAGCAGCCCGAGCATGGAAAACACCATATATTTT
D gene: .; J gene: TRBJ1-2; clone size: .; V gene: TRBV5-5; CDR3 protein: CASSLRPSGPRPKDYGYTF; CDR3 DNA: TGTGCCAGCAGCCTCAGGCCGTCCGGGCCGAGACCTAAGGACTATGGCTACACCTTC
D gene: TRBD2; J gene: TRBJ2-5; clone size: .; V gene: TRBV4-3; CDR3 protein: CASSQAWYTSGEETQYF; CDR3 DNA: TGCGCCAGCAGCCAAGCTTGGTATACGAGCGGGGAAGAGACCCAGTACTTC
D gene: TRBD1; J gene: TRBJ1-2; clone size: .; V gene: TRBV28; CDR3 protein: CASSWVLQGANYGYTF; CDR3 DNA: TGTGCCAGCAGTTGGGTCCTACAGGGGGCAAACTATGGCTACACCTTC
D gene: .; J gene: TRBJ1-1; clone size: .; V gene: TRBV27; CDR3 protein: CASSLSADLNTEAFF; CDR3 DNA: TGTGCCAGCAGTTTATCGGCAGATTTGAACACTGAAGCTTTCTTT
D gene: .; J gene: TRBJ1-4; clone size: few; V gene: TRBV19; CDR3 protein: CASRTFLGGGINEKLFF; CDR3 DNA: TGTGCCAGTAGGACTTTCCTCGGTGGGGGAATCAATGAAAAACTGTTTTTT
D gene: .; J gene: TRBJ1-5; clone size: few; V gene: TRBV7-9; CDR3 protein: CASSLGPGKGQPQHF; CDR3 DNA: TGTGCCAGCAGCTTAGGACCGGGGAAGGGGCAGCCCCAGCATTTT
D gene: TRBD2; J gene: TRBJ2-1; clone size: .; V gene: TRBV7-9; CDR3 protein: CASSLTLAGGLEQFF; CDR3 DNA: TGTGCCAGCAGCTTAACCCTAGCGGGAGGCCTTGAGCAGTTCTTC
D gene: TRBD1; J gene: TRBJ2-1; clone size: .; V gene: TRBV29-1; CDR3 protein: CSVAPGQGHLSSYNEQFF; CDR3 DNA: TGCAGCGTTGCCCCGGGACAGGGCCACCTCAGCTCCTACAATGAGCAGTTCTTC
D gene: .; J gene: TRBJ1-3; clone size: .; V gene: TRBV4-1; CDR3 protein: CASSQIRASANGNTIYF; CDR3 DNA: TGCGCCAGCAGCCAGATCAGGGCCTCGGCGAATGGAAACACCATATATTTT
D gene: .; J gene: TRBJ2-1; clone size: once; V gene: TRBV4-1; CDR3 protein: CASSQDPWDEQFF; CDR3 DNA: TGCGCCAGCAGCCAAGACCCTTGGGATGAGCAGTTCTTC
D gene: .; J gene: TRBJ1-1; clone size: few; V gene: TRBV11-3; CDR3 protein: CASSLVRTDMNTEAFF; CDR3 DNA: TGTGCCAGCAGCTTAGTCCGGACAGATATGAACACTGAAGCTTTCTTT
D gene: .; J gene: TRBJ1-2; clone size: .; V gene: TRBV11-2; CDR3 protein: CASSLVPDRPYGYTF; CDR3 DNA: TGTGCCAGCAGCTTAGTCCCGGACCGGCCCTATGGCTACACCTTC
D gene: TRBD2; J gene: TRBJ2-5; clone size: .; V gene: TRBV6-5; CDR3 protein: CASSYRGGRETQYF; CDR3 DNA: TGTGCCAGCAGTTACCGGGGGGGCCGGGAGACCCAGTACTTC
D gene: .; J gene: TRBJ1-1; clone size: .; V gene: TRBV7-9; CDR3 protein: CASSLTGLWAEAFF; CDR3 DNA: TGTGCCAGCAGCCTCACAGGGTTATGGGCTGAAGCTTTCTTT
D gene: TRBD1; J gene: TRBJ2-7; clone size: .; V gene: TRBV7-9; CDR3 protein: CASSTSEGQGIYEQYF; CDR3 DNA: TGTGCCAGCAGCACTAGTGAGGGACAGGGGATCTACGAGCAGTACTTC
D gene: .; J gene: TRBJ2-1; clone size: .; V gene: TRBV7-9; CDR3 protein: CASSLVPGSGGRNEQFF; CDR3 DNA: TGTGCCAGCAGCTTAGTCCCCGGTTCCGGAGGGAGGAATGAGCAGTTCTTC
D gene: .; J gene: TRBJ1-5; clone size: .; V gene: TRBV6-1; CDR3 protein: CASSEGTARFGSNQPQHF; CDR3 DNA: TGTGCCAGCAGTGAAGGGACTGCCAGATTTGGTAGCAATCAGCCCCAGCATTTT
D gene: .; J gene: TRBJ2-7; clone size: .; V gene: TRBV6-1; CDR3 protein: CASSETGTYGEQYF; CDR3 DNA: TGTGCCAGCAGTGAAACTGGGACGTACGGCGAGCAGTACTTC
D gene: .; J gene: TRBJ2-2; clone size: .; V gene: TRBV11-2; CDR3 protein: CASSLGSPGELFF; CDR3 DNA: TGTGCCAGCAGCTTGGGTAGCCCCGGGGAGCTGTTTTTT
D gene: .; J gene: TRBJ2-6; clone size: .; V gene: TRBV5-4; CDR3 protein: CASSLAGSLSGANVLTF; CDR3 DNA: TGTGCCAGCAGCTTAGCAGGGAGCCTCTCTGGGGCCAACGTCCTGACTTTC
D gene: .; J gene: TRBJ1-1; clone size: once; V gene: TRBV7-9; CDR3 protein: CASSPGRGHTEAFF; CDR3 DNA: TGTGCCAGCAGCCCGGGCAGGGGTCACACTGAAGCTTTCTTT
D gene: TRBD1; J gene: TRBJ2-1; clone size: .; V gene: TRBV19; CDR3 protein: CASRKTGGNEQFF; CDR3 DNA: TGTGCCAGTAGGAAAACAGGGGGCAATGAGCAGTTCTTC
D gene: .; J gene: TRBJ1-2; clone size: .; V gene: TRBV5-1; CDR3 protein: CASSWDGQSYGYTF; CDR3 DNA: TGCGCCAGCAGCTGGGACGGACAGAGCTATGGCTACACCTTC
D gene: TRBD1; J gene: TRBJ1-1; clone size: .; V gene: TRBV4-1; CDR3 protein: CASSPRQGRNTEAFF; CDR3 DNA: TGCGCCAGCAGCCCCCGACAGGGGAGGAACACTGAAGCTTTCTTT
D gene: .; J gene: TRBJ1-4; clone size: .; V gene: TRBV7-8; CDR3 protein: CASSTRQATNEKLFF; CDR3 DNA: TGTGCCAGCAGCACCCGACAGGCAACTAATGAAAAACTGTTTTTT
D gene: TRBD2; J gene: TRBJ2-2; clone size: .; V gene: TRBV4-1; CDR3 protein: CASSLGLAGTGELFF; CDR3 DNA: TGCGCCAGCAGCCTAGGACTAGCGGGAACCGGGGAGCTGTTTTTT
D gene: .; J gene: TRBJ1-1; clone size: .; V gene: TRBV19; CDR3 protein: CASNGGYTEAFF; CDR3 DNA: TGTGCCAGTAACGGGGGCTACACTGAAGCTTTCTTT
D gene: TRBD2; J gene: TRBJ2-2; clone size: medium-sized; V gene: TRBV2; CDR3 protein: CASSFGTSGSKTGELFF; CDR3 DNA: TGTGCCAGCAGTTTCGGGACTAGCGGGAGTAAAACCGGGGAGCTGTTTTTT
D gene: .; J gene: TRBJ1-2; clone size: .; V gene: TRBV6-5; CDR3 protein: CASSYSRASGYTF; CDR3 DNA: TGTGCCAGCAGTTACTCTCGGGCATCTGGCTACACCTTC
D gene: TRBD2; J gene: TRBJ2-1; clone size: few; V gene: TRBV6-6; CDR3 protein: CASSLSSGTYYNEQFF; CDR3 DNA: TGTGCCAGCTCGCTTTCTAGCGGGACTTATTACAATGAGCAGTTCTTC
D gene: TRBD1; J gene: TRBJ1-2; clone size: few; V gene: TRBV4-1; CDR3 protein: CASSQDTGQGAKSYGYTF; CDR3 DNA: TGCGCCAGCAGCCAAGATACGGGACAGGGGGCGAAGTCCTATGGCTACACCTTC
D gene: TRBD1; J gene: TRBJ1-2; clone size: .; V gene: TRBV6-1; CDR3 protein: CASIEAGGLTGYTF; CDR3 DNA: TGTGCCAGCATCGAGGCAGGGGGCTTAACTGGCTACACCTTC
D gene: TRBD2; J gene: TRBJ2-3; clone size: .; V gene: TRBV7-9; CDR3 protein: CASSFSGGSTDTQYF; CDR3 DNA: TGTGCCAGCAGCTTTAGCGGGGGGAGCACAGATACGCAGTATTTT
D gene: .; J gene: TRBJ2-7; clone size: .; V gene: TRBV5-5; CDR3 protein: CASRGSGTGASSIPYEQYF; CDR3 DNA: TGTGCCAGCAGAGGGTCCGGGACTGGTGCGTCTAGTATCCCCTACGAGCAGTACTTC
D gene: .; J gene: TRBJ1-1; clone size: few; V gene: TRBV27; CDR3 protein: CASSFQPSQEEFF; CDR3 DNA: TGTGCCAGCAGTTTCCAACCCAGCCAGGAGGAATTCTTT
D gene: .; J gene: TRBJ2-2; clone size: .; V gene: TRBV6-5; CDR3 protein: CASSLTFGELFF; CDR3 DNA: TGTGCCAGCAGTTTGACGTTCGGGGAGCTGTTTTTT
D gene: .; J gene: TRBJ1-1; clone size: .; V gene: TRBV7-3; CDR3 protein: CASSPTGNTEAFF; CDR3 DNA: TGTGCCAGCTCCCCGACGGGGAACACTGAAGCTTTCTTT
D gene: .; J gene: TRBJ2-3; clone size: .; V gene: TRBV7-3; CDR3 protein: CASSLVSTDTQYF; CDR3 DNA: TGTGCCAGCAGCTTAGTTAGCACAGATACGCAGTATTTT
D gene: TRBD1; J gene: TRBJ1-5; clone size: .; V gene: TRBV5-1; CDR3 protein: CASSLLGGWNQPQHF; CDR3 DNA: TGCGCCAGCAGCTTGTTAGGGGGCTGGAATCAGCCCCAGCATTTT
D gene: .; J gene: TRBJ2-7; clone size: .; V gene: TRBV30; CDR3 protein: CAWSAPGRTYEQYF; CDR3 DNA: TGTGCCTGGAGTGCGCCCGGCAGGACCTACGAGCAGTACTTC
D gene: TRBD1; J gene: TRBJ2-1; clone size: once; V gene: TRBV19; CDR3 protein: CASSFRGYYNEQFF; CDR3 DNA: TGTGCCAGTAGCTTCAGGGGGTACTACAATGAGCAGTTCTTC
D gene: TRBD2; J gene: TRBJ2-1; clone size: .; V gene: TRBV7-9; CDR3 protein: CASSSLSGGPRDNEQFF; CDR3 DNA: TGTGCCAGCAGCTCCCTGAGCGGGGGGCCCCGGGACAATGAGCAGTTCTTC
D gene: .; J gene: TRBJ1-1; clone size: .; V gene: TRBV28; CDR3 protein: CASSAGGAEAFF; CDR3 DNA: TGTGCCAGCAGTGCGGGGGGGGCTGAAGCTTTCTTT
D gene: TRBD2; J gene: TRBJ2-3; clone size: .; V gene: TRBV5-6; CDR3 protein: CASSLRSDSGGDTQYF; CDR3 DNA: TGTGCCAGCAGCTTGCGTTCAGATAGCGGGGGGGATACGCAGTATTTT
D gene: .; J gene: TRBJ2-5; clone size: .; V gene: TRBV7-6; CDR3 protein: CASSLVEETQYF; CDR3 DNA: TGTGCCAGCAGCCTCGTGGAGGAGACCCAGTACTTC
D gene: .; J gene: TRBJ1-1; clone size: .; V gene: TRBV28; CDR3 protein: CASSRVNTEAFF; CDR3 DNA: TGTGCCAGCAGTCGGGTGAACACTGAAGCTTTCTTT
D gene: .; J gene: TRBJ1-1; clone size: .; V gene: TRBV6-5; CDR3 protein: CASSYSSSNTEAFF; CDR3 DNA: TGTGCCAGCAGTTACAGCTCGTCGAACACTGAAGCTTTCTTT
D gene: .; J gene: TRBJ1-2; clone size: .; V gene: TRBV7-2; CDR3 protein: CASSPDSYYGYTF; CDR3 DNA: TGTGCCAGCAGCCCCGACAGCTACTATGGCTACACCTTC
D gene: TRBD2; J gene: TRBJ2-7; clone size: .; V gene: TRBV7-9; CDR3 protein: CASSRRSGSEQYF; CDR3 DNA: TGTGCCAGCAGCCGCCGTAGCGGGAGCGAGCAGTACTTC
D gene: .; J gene: TRBJ2-1; clone size: .; V gene: TRBV4-2; CDR3 protein: CASSQDASEGYNEQFF; CDR3 DNA: TGTGCCAGCAGCCAAGATGCTAGCGAAGGTTACAATGAGCAGTTCTTC
D gene: TRBD2; J gene: TRBJ2-1; clone size: .; V gene: TRBV30; CDR3 protein: CAWSSSREYNEQFF; CDR3 DNA: TGTGCCTGGAGTTCGTCGCGGGAGTACAATGAGCAGTTCTTC